What follows describes a single T cell receptor (beta chain). What it recognizes is unknown. These data are taken from a study of T cell repertoires in cytomegalovirus infection. Turning to the study itself: HLA-C-restricted CMV epitopes, recently identified, and well-studied HLA-B-restricted ones were used by the study. CMV infection plus the matching HLA type was flagged by public TCR beta signatures.

TCRdb re-derived calls from the reads in MiXCR, one entry per CDR3 protein. The repertoire holds about 110,000 distinct CDR3 sequences, with about 40% as singletons. Findings of the study overall: Dominant in the ex vivo response were TCR beta clonotypes restricted by HLA-C and specific for CMV. Of the TCR beta families, the public ones yielded a cumulative frequency that identified carriers of CMV plus the relevant HLA.

The CDR3 consists of 14 residues. The germline V gene has CDR1 SQVTM and CDR2 ANQGSEA. The J segment lost 1 base and the V segment lost 5 bases, leaving 5 bases of the junction unmatched. The sequence came from a human donor in good health (CMV status not recorded). Some clones in this sample may be carry-over from other donors' samples. The rearrangement joins TRBV29-1 to TRBJ2-7, with 10 bases aligning to TRBD2. Sample: CD8+ T cells from cultured PBMCs, taken from culture after CMV antigen stimulation. The CDR3 region has the DNA TGCAGCGTTTCGCTAGCGGGGGTTTCCTACGAGCAGTACTTC. Translation: CSVSLAGVSYEQYF.